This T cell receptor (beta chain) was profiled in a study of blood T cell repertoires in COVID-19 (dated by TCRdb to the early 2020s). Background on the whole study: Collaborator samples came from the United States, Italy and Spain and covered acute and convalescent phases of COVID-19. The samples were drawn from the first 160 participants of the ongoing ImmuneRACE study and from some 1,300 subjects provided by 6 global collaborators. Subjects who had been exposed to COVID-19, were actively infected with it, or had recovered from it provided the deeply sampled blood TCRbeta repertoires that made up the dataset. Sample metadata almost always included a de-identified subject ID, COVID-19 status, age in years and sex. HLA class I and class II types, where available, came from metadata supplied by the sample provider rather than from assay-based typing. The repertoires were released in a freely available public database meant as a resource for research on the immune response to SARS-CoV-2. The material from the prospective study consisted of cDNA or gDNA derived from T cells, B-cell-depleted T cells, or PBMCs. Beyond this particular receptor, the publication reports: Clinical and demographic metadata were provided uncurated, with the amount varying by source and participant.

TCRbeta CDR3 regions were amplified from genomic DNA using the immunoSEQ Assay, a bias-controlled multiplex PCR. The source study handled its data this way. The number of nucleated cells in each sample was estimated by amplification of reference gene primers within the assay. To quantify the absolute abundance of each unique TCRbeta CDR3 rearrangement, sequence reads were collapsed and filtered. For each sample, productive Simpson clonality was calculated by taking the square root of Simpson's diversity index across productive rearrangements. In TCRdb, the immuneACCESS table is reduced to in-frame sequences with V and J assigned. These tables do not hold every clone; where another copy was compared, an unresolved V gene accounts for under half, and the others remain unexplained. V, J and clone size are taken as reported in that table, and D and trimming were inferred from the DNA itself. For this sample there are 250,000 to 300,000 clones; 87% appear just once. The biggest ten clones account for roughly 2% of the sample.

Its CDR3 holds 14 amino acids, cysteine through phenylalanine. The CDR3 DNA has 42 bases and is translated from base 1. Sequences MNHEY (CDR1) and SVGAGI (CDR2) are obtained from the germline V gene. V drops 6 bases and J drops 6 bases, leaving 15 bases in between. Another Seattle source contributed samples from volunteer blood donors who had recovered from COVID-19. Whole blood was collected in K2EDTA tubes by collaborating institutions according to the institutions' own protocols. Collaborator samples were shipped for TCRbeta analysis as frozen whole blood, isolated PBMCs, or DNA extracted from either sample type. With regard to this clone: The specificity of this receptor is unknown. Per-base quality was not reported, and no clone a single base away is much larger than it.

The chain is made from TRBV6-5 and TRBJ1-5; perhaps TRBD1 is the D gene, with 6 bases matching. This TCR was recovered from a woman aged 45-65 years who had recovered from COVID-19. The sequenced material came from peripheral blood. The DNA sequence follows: TGTGCCAGCAGGCCACAGGGAATCAGTCAGCCCCAGCATTTT. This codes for CASRPQGISQPQHF.